One sample yielded the 26 T cell receptor beta chains listed below, sequenced in a study of blood T cell repertoires in COVID-19. Sequencing was performed with immunoSEQ multiplex PCR; in TCRdb, only in-frame clones are kept and a portion is missing. The table has 540,000 or so clones, about 88% seen once. The sample comprised peripheral blood. These receptors all stem from a woman aged 45-65 years with COVID-19, enrolled during active disease.

The chain recombines TRBV9 with TRBJ1-4; D not certain. Between the trimmed V and J ends, which lost 0 bases and 7 bases, there was a span of 13 bases. The CDR3 is 15 residues long. Germline CDR1 reads SGDLS; CDR2 reads YYNGEE. CDR3 nucleotide sequence: TGTGCCAGCAGCGTAGTCCCGGGTCCGGTTGAAAAACTGTTTTTT. The encoded protein is CASSVVPGPVEKLFF.

This chain uses TRBV29-1 with TRBJ1-5; no reliable D call. This CDR3 comprises 12 residues. Per germline, CDR1 SQVTM and CDR2 ANQGSEA. The germline V and J ends were trimmed by 0 bases and 6 bases, with 6 bases remaining between them. CDR3 residues: CSVEDTGQPQHF. As DNA, the CDR3 is TGCAGCGTTGAAGACACGGGTCAGCCCCAGCATTTT. The full variable domain, in which reference TRBV29-1 and TRBJ1-5 provide the parts outside the CDR3, is SAVISQKPSRDICQRGTSLTIQCQVDSQVTMMFWYRQQPGQSLTLIATANQGSEATYESGFVIDKFPISRPNLTFSTLTVSNMSPEDSSIYLCSVEDTGQPQHFGDGTRLSIL.

This clone has a single count. The genes are TRBV19 and TRBJ1-5; 9 positions match TRBD1. The CDR3 loop spans 17 amino acids. Unmatched junction bases numbered 11, after V lost 5 bases and J lost 3 bases. Looked up from germline, CDR1 is LNHDA and CDR2 is SQIVND (reference sequence). The CDR3, as DNA: TGTGCCAGTAGTCCAACAGGGGGCGCGGGCGACAATCAGCCCCAGCATTTT. This sequence encodes CASSPTGGAGDNQPQHF.

The chain carries TRBV10-3 and TRBJ1-1, with 10 bases identical to TRBD1. The germline CDR1 and CDR2 sequences are ENHRY and SYGVKD. The junction had 9 bases not matched to a gene; V was cut back by 4 bases and J by 4 bases. The CDR3 contains 16 residues. The CDR3 region is CAISASGGQGSTEAFF. The CDR3 DNA follows: TGTGCCATCAGTGCATCTGGGGGACAGGGGAGCACTGAAGCTTTCTTT.

With respect to this clone: This specimen includes other DNA sequences encoding the same CDR3. The genes are TRBV9 and TRBJ1-1; D unclear. Germline V gene data show CDR1 as SGDLS and CDR2 as YYNGEE. The CDR3 totals 13 residues. Trimming removed 0 bases at V and 1 base at J, with 4 bases between. CDR3 nucleotide sequence: TGTGCCAGCAGCGTAGCGGGGAACACTGAAGCTTTCTTT. Its translation: CASSVAGNTEAFF.

The V gene is TRBV7-2, the J gene TRBJ2-7, with 13 bases matching TRBD2. The CDR3 is made up of 18 amino acids. Germline V gene sequence: CDR1 SGHTA, CDR2 FQGNSA. The J segment lost 3 bases and the V segment lost 2 bases, leaving 10 bases of the junction unmatched. CDR3 region: CASSLISWTSGGHYEQYF. The CDR3 nucleotides read TGTGCCAGCAGCTTAATCTCTTGGACTAGCGGGGGACACTACGAGCAGTACTTC.

This chain links TRBV5-1 with TRBJ1-3; 10 nucleotides line up with TRBD1. This CDR3 has 16 amino acids. J gave up 3 bases and V 4 bases, and 7 bases lay outside the gene matches. Per the germline V gene, CDR1 is SGHRS and CDR2 is YFSETQ. The DNA for the CDR3 is TGCGCCAGCAGCGGGAGGACAGGGGGAGATGGAAACACCATATATTTT. Its protein is CASSGRTGGDGNTIYF.

The V and J genes are TRBV5-1 and TRBJ2-1, with 8 bases that match TRBD1. V shed 4 bases, J shed 7 bases, and the junction held 13 bases outside the gene matches. The CDR3 spans 16 residues. Germline V CDR1 and CDR2: SGHRS, YFSETQ. The CDR3 nucleotides are TGCGCCAGCAGCCCTGCGGCCGGGACAGGACTAAATGAGCAGTTCTTC. It is translated as CASSPAAGTGLNEQFF.

This clone has a single count. V is TRBV3-1 (or the pseudogene TRBV3-2) and J is TRBJ2-7; 7 nucleotides match TRBD1. CDR3 length: 15 residues. The V gene's germline CDR1 is LGHDT and CDR2 YNNKEL (reference sequence). After removal of 5 bases from V and 7 bases from J, the junction contained 14 bases not matched to a gene. CDR3 sequence reads: CASSSRTGILLEQYF. As DNA, the CDR3 is TGTGCCAGCAGCTCCCGGACAGGAATACTCTTAGAGCAGTACTTC.

The chain is built from TRBV30 and TRBJ2-1; D possibly corresponds to TRBD2 (6 bases). Trimming shortened V by 0 bases and J by 13 bases, and 16 bases separated the two germline ends. This CDR3 is built from 13 residues. Per the germline V gene, CDR1 is GTSNPN and CDR2 is SVGIG (reference sequence). The CDR3 spells CAWSVLGGGKQFF. Written as DNA, the CDR3 is TGTGCCTGGAGTGTACTGGGTGGGGGGAAACAGTTCTTC.

The chain recombines TRBV5-1 with TRBJ1-6, with D tentatively TRBD1 (6 bases). This CDR3 contains 14 residues. Per the germline V gene, CDR1 is SGHRS and CDR2 is YFSETQ. The V end lost 4 bases, the J end lost 10 bases, and 15 bases lay between the germline ends. CDR3 in amino acids: CASSAGAQESPLHF. CDR3 nucleotide sequence: TGCGCCAGCAGCGCGGGGGCGCAAGAGTCACCCCTCCACTTT.

The chain links TRBV5-1 to TRBJ2-3; D is perhaps TRBD1 (5 bases). The germline CDR1 and CDR2 sequences are SGHRS and YFSETQ. The length of the CDR3 is 15 residues. V dropped 0 bases and J dropped 1 base, with 9 bases sitting between them. Here the CDR3 reads CASSLEGPGTDTQYF. DNA for the CDR3: TGCGCCAGCAGCTTGGAGGGGCCGGGCACAGATACGCAGTATTTT.

The chain has TRBV20-1 and TRBJ2-5, with D possibly being TRBD1 (5 bases). V dropped 3 bases and J dropped 5 bases, with 10 bases sitting between them. Germline-derived CDR1 and CDR2 are DFQATT and SNEGSKA (reference sequence). The CDR3 consists of 12 residues. CDR3 nucleotide sequence: TGCAGTGCTAGTAGGGGTGGGGAGACCCAGTACTTC. Encoded protein: CSASRGGETQYF.

V and J are TRBV7-2 and TRBJ1-6; 9 bases agree with TRBD1. From germline, CDR1 is SGHTA and CDR2 FQGNSA. The CDR3 is 14 residues long. V was clipped by 5 bases and J by 7 bases; unmatched bases: 3. The CDR3 bases are TGTGCCAGCAGCCCAGGACAGGGGAATTCACCCCTCCACTTT. Protein product: CASSPGQGNSPLHF.

This chain connects TRBV24-1 to TRBJ2-1, with 8 positions matching TRBD2. The CDR3 is made up of 13 amino acids. CDR1 and CDR2 from the germline V gene are KGHDR and SFDVKD. With 7 bases clipped from V and 6 bases from J, the junction kept 4 bases outside the gene matches. This CDR3 reads CATSDGGVNEQFF. The CDR3 DNA sequence: TGTGCCACCAGCGACGGGGGGGTCAATGAGCAGTTCTTC.

The J gene is TRBJ1-1, the V gene TRBV28, with D uncertain. The CDR3 runs to 13 residues. Trimming pared 4 bases from V and 6 bases from J, leaving 12 bases between. The germline gives CDR1 MDHEN, CDR2 SYDVKM. The CDR3 bases are TGTGCCAGCAGTTCAGTCCCCGAGGCTGAAGCTTTCTTT. It encodes CASSSVPEAEAFF.

This clone was recorded only once. J is TRBJ1-1 and V is TRBV2; 9 bases align to TRBD1. Trimming at V came to 4 bases and at J to 5 bases, leaving 5 bases not matched to a gene. CDR1 is SNHLY, CDR2 FYNNEI, per germline. This CDR3 has 14 amino acids. The CDR3 here is CASSAGTGLTEAFF. CDR3 bases: TGTGCCAGCAGTGCCGGGACAGGGTTGACTGAAGCTTTCTTT.

This sequence joins TRBV6-1 and TRBJ1-6, with D hard to call. The CDR3 consists of 17 residues. The germline V gene has CDR1 MNHNS and CDR2 SASEGT. Trimming removed 2 bases from V and 0 bases from J, with 11 bases in between. The CDR3 is CASSEWLSGSYNSPLHF. The DNA of the CDR3 is TGTGCCAGCAGTGAATGGCTGTCAGGCTCCTATAATTCACCCCTCCACTTT.

This clone was observed once. Likely a read error: the CDR3 ends without its conserved phenylalanine or tryptophan. It is unclear where the CDR3 begins or ends on the DNA, so no DNA is shown, and the CDR3 is as TCRdb lists it. The chain uses TRBV6-2 or TRBV6-3 and TRBJ2-7; the table gives TRBD1 as D, unverified against the DNA. Germline CDR1 is MNHEY and CDR2 is SVGEGT. From its first to its last residue, the CDR3 has 14 amino acids. The CDR3 sequence: CASSYSGALREGDI.

Ten or more counts support this clone. This rearrangement joins TRBV10-3 to TRBJ1-5; 7 nucleotides match TRBD1. J was trimmed by 5 bases and V by 2 bases; bases with no gene match: 12. CDR3 length: 17 amino acids. Germline V gene lookup returns CDR1 ENHRY and CDR2 SYGVKD. The CDR3 loop reads CAISEGNRGRGHQPQHF. DNA of the CDR3: TGTGCCATCAGTGAGGGAAACAGGGGAAGGGGCCATCAGCCCCAGCATTTT.

The chain couples TRBV10-3 to TRBJ2-7; 10 positions agree with TRBD1. CDR1 is ENHRY, CDR2 SYGVKD, per germline. V shed 5 bases and J 2 bases; nucleotides not matched to a gene: 6. The CDR3 has 15 amino acids. The CDR3 DNA reads as TGTGCCATCAGTACTACCGGGACAGGGGCCTACGAGCAGTACTTC. The encoded protein is CAISTTGTGAYEQYF.

The chain carries TRBV4-1 and TRBJ1-3; no definite D call. This CDR3 is built from 13 residues. The germline V and J ends were trimmed by 3 bases and 2 bases, with 5 bases remaining between them. Germline V gives CDR1 MGHRA, CDR2 YSYEKL. CDR3 sequence: CASSHPAGNTIYF. The CDR3 bases are TGCGCCAGCAGCCATCCGGCTGGAAACACCATATATTTT.

The rearrangement joins TRBV11-1 to TRBJ2-7, with a possible D match to TRBD2 (6 bases). Germline CDR1 SGHAT, CDR2 FQDESV (reference sequence). The CDR3 has 13 amino acids. Trimming stripped 2 bases from V and 5 bases from J, with 10 bases between. The CDR3 DNA sequence: TGTGCCAGCAGCTTAACGGGGGAAAACGAGCAGTACTTC. Protein sequence: CASSLTGENEQYF. The full variable domain, with the rest looked up from reference TRBV11-1 and TRBJ2-7, is EAEVAQSPRYKITEKSQAVAFWCDPISGHATLYWYRQILGQGPELLVQFQDESVVDDSQLPKDRFSAERLKGVDSTLKIQPAELGDSAMYLCASSLTGENEQYFGPGTRLTVT.

This clone was counted only a few times. This same CDR3 is encoded by further DNA sequences in the sample. The V and J genes are TRBV30 and TRBJ1-3, with TRBD1 matching over 7 bases. In germline, CDR1 is GTSNPN, CDR2 SVGIG (reference sequence). The CDR3 length is 14 residues. Germline trimming cut 4 bases from V and 0 bases from J; bases unmatched to any gene: 3. The CDR3 here is CAWTAGGSGNTIYF. In DNA form, the CDR3 reads TGTGCCTGGACCGCAGGGGGCTCTGGAAACACCATATATTTT.

The V call is TRBV29-1, the J call TRBJ2-2; TRBD1 matches at 8 bases. The V gene's germline CDR1 is SQVTM and CDR2 ANQGSEA. The CDR3 runs 15 residues. V shed 6 bases and J 2 bases; nucleotides not matched to a gene: 8. Written as DNA, the CDR3 is TGCAGCGTCCTCTCAGGGGGCGAAAACACCGGGGAGCTGTTTTTT. Its translation: CSVLSGGENTGELFF.

This clone was recorded only once. The chain carries TRBV5-5 and TRBJ2-5; 7 bases are shared with TRBD1. The length of the CDR3 is 16 residues. CDR1 and CDR2 (germline): SGHKS, YYEKEE (reference sequence). The V segment lost 3 bases and the J segment 8 bases; nucleotides outside the gene matches: 16. The CDR3 protein is CASSWTPGPQGETQYF. The CDR3 DNA reads TGTGCCAGCAGCTGGACCCCGGGACCCCAGGGGGAAACCCAGTACTTC.